The sequence of this T cell receptor (beta chain) was determined in a study of CD8 T cells in ankylosing spondylitis. Study-level points and caveats: Earlier reports found some motif variants in synovial fluid and blood in reactive arthritis.

MiXCR was run by TCRdb on the 5' RACE reads, yielding one entry per CDR3 protein. The repertoire holds 100,000 or so distinct CDR3 sequences, with around 24% as singletons. The length of the CDR3 is 14 residues. The trim removed 6 bases at V and 4 bases at J, leaving 9 bases unmatched. Germline loops: CDR1 SQVTM, CDR2 ANQGSEA. This clonotype has only a few counts. What it recognizes is unknown. The gene calls are TRBV29-1 and TRBJ2-1, with 7 bases lining up with TRBD2. Source material: synovial fluid, either unsorted or a sorted T cell fraction (not recorded which). This sequence originates from a male donor with ankylosing spondylitis. CDR3 in amino acids: CSVEAAGEYNEQFF. The CDR3 DNA sequence: TGCAGCGTCGAGGCGGCGGGAGAATACAATGAGCAGTTCTTC.